These T cell receptor beta chains were read from a single sample in a study of human T cells and chemical hapten exposure. From the RACE reads, TCRdb called clonotypes with MiXCR, one entry per CDR3 protein. The sample has about 80,000 distinct CDR3 sequences; about 15% are singletons. Sequenced here: whole blood, sampled in connection with sensitization to the hapten diphenylcyclopropenone (DPC). Receptors originate from a woman in her forties or fifties with alopecia areata. Some clones in this sample may be carry-over from other donors' samples. Each CDR3 is given with its conserved first and last residue.

V gene	J gene	CDR3 protein
TRBV29-1	TRBJ1-1	CSVVEGWGTEAYF
TRBV11-2	TRBJ2-6	CASSPASLALSASGANVLTF
TRBV7-9	TRBJ1-2	CASSLTGGPSLGYTF
TRBV7-9	TRBJ2-7	CASSFGDYEQYF
TRBV5-4	TRBJ2-5	CASSWTGARETQYF
TRBV7-2	TRBJ2-5	CASSLTAERKTQYF
TRBV19	TRBJ2-3	CASSMKGRGTSTDTQYF
TRBV9	TRBJ1-3	CASSGGTAGNTIYF
TRBV30	TRBJ1-1	CAWSVTVNTEAFF
TRBV28	TRBJ2-5	CASSLFSTGGDQETQYF
TRBV9	TRBJ1-1	CASSPRWGLSTEAFF
TRBV12-3/TRBV12-4	TRBJ2-7	CASSSGLTLGEQYF
TRBV6-5	TRBJ2-3	CASSSWGGDGTDTQYF
TRBV12-3/TRBV12-4	TRBJ1-6	CASSFQGPNSPLHF
TRBV7-6	TRBJ2-3	CASSSGLSSTDTQYF
TRBV7-8	TRBJ2-1	CASSSQDSAEQFF
TRBV29-1	TRBJ2-1	CSVEFSSENEQFF
TRBV7-8	TRBJ1-5	CASSLRTGGNQPQHF
TRBV3-1	TRBJ2-3	CASSQDMTSGMDTQYF
TRBV6-1	TRBJ2-3	CASRRTTSGRTADTQYF
TRBV29-1	TRBJ2-1	CSVEVYPSGRGEQFF
TRBV7-2	TRBJ2-3	CASSLMGGTNPDTQYF
TRBV7-9	TRBJ1-5	CASSPAASNQPQHF
TRBV9	TRBJ1-2	CASSVGRTYGYTF
TRBV18	TRBJ1-4	CASSPRKLMATNEKLFF
TRBV7-2	TRBJ2-3	CASSRGLAGALSDTQYF
TRBV12-3/TRBV12-4	TRBJ2-7	CASSPLSLGGFEQYF
TRBV24-1	TRBJ2-1	CATSDPGLFYNEQFF
TRBV9	TRBJ2-3	CASSVGRGADTQYF
TRBV28	TRBJ1-5	CASEWYSNQPQHF
TRBV10-1	TRBJ2-1	CASNPGTGDYNEQFF
TRBV7-2	TRBJ2-1	CASSLASGGGEQFF
TRBV6-2/TRBV6-3	TRBJ2-1	CASKGQSSYNEQFF
TRBV3-1	TRBJ2-5	CASSLYRGLETQYF
TRBV20-1	TRBJ2-6	CSARGAGANVLTF
TRBV14	TRBJ2-5	CASSQRRETQYF